Below, 9 T cell receptor beta chains from the same sample are listed, as sequenced in a study of CD4+ T cells in melanoma. Profiled with immunoSEQ multiplex PCR; TCRdb holds only in-frame clones, not every one. The sample contains some 47,000 clones, 80% to 90% of which appear only once. Input material: peripheral blood. Source of these receptors: a human donor with melanoma.

The chain has TRBV5-1 and TRBJ2-1; TRBD2 matches at 11 bases. CDR1 SGHRS and CDR2 YFSETQ come from the germline V gene. The CDR3 consists of 17 residues. V was clipped by 0 bases and J by 8 bases; unmatched bases: 10. CDR3 sequence reads: CASSLGNSGGAGHEQFF. CDR3 coding DNA: TGCGCCAGCAGCTTGGGTAATAGCGGGGGGGCCGGGCATGAGCAGTTCTTC.

The chain joins TRBV7-9 to TRBJ1-1, with D uncertain. The V gene lost 4 bases and the J gene lost 1 base, with 10 bases spanning the gap. The germline gives CDR1 SEHNR, CDR2 FQNEAQ (reference sequence). CDR3 size: 14 residues. The chain's CDR3 is CASSSKTANTEAFF. CDR3 coding DNA: TGTGCCAGCAGCTCAAAAACAGCGAACACTGAAGCTTTCTTT.

The chain recombines TRBV15 with TRBJ2-5, with TRBD1 identical over 7 bases. Unmatched junction bases numbered 2, after V lost 0 bases and J lost 4 bases. This CDR3 spans 14 amino acids. From germline, CDR1 is LNHNV and CDR2 YYDKDF (reference sequence). CDR3 sequence (DNA): TGTGCCACCAGCAGAGATAGGGGGCGAGAGACCCAGTACTTC. Its translation: CATSRDRGRETQYF.

The rearrangement links TRBV30 to TRBJ1-3, with D maybe TRBD1 (6 bases). Germline CDR1 reads GTSNPN; CDR2 reads SVGIG (reference sequence). The CDR3 consists of 14 residues. Deletions cut 1 base from V and 2 bases from J, with 9 bases between. CDR3 in DNA: TGTGCCTGGAGTGAGGGGGGAACTGGAAACACCATATATTTT. Translation gives CAWSEGGTGNTIYF.

The V call is TRBV10-1, the J call TRBJ1-5; 9 nucleotides match TRBD1. This CDR3 has 18 residues. Germline loops: CDR1 WNHNN, CDR2 SYGVQD (reference sequence). J gave up 1 base and V 7 bases, and 14 bases lay outside the gene matches. The CDR3 here is CASKESGTGKGSNQPQHF. CDR3 bases: TGCGCCAGCAAAGAAAGTGGGACAGGGAAAGGGAGCAATCAGCCCCAGCATTTT.

This rearrangement joins TRBV6-1 to TRBJ1-5, with 8 bases lining up with TRBD1. V shed 11 bases and J 8 bases; nucleotides not matched to a gene: 8. The CDR3 consists of 12 residues. Germline CDR1 MNHNS, CDR2 SASEGT. The CDR3 DNA is TGTGCCTCGGGGACAGGTCTTGAGCCCCAGCATTTT. Amino acid sequence: CASGTGLEPQHF.

The CDR3, as DNA: TGTGCCAGCAGGGGACAGTTTGAAGCTTTCTTT. It specifies CASRGQFEAFF. V usage is TRBV28 and J usage is TRBJ1-1; 7 positions match TRBD1. The CDR3 covers 11 residues. In germline, CDR1 is MDHEN, CDR2 SYDVKM. V lost 6 bases, J lost 7 bases, and 2 bases stayed unmatched.

This clone was seen only once. J is TRBJ1-2 and V is TRBV4-2; no clear D. CDR3 length: 18 residues. Looked up from germline, CDR1 is LGHNA and CDR2 is YNFKEQ. The V end was cut by 1 base, the J end by 1 base, with 19 bases between. This chain's CDR3 is CASSQVYAGESGNYGYTF. CDR3 DNA sequence: TGTGCCAGCAGCCAAGTTTATGCCGGGGAATCGGGTAACTATGGCTACACCTTC.

The J gene is TRBJ1-6, the V gene TRBV5-4, with a tentative D call TRBD1 (5 bases). V lost 0 bases to trimming and J lost 5 bases, with 9 bases between them. The germline gives CDR1 SGHNT, CDR2 YYREEE (reference sequence). The CDR3 runs 15 residues. As DNA, the CDR3 is TGTGCCAGCAGCTTGGGCCGGGGGAATAATTCACCCCTCCACTTT. Its translation: CASSLGRGNNSPLHF.